The 25 T cell receptor beta chains presented below share a single source sample, sequenced in a study of molecular identifiers for immune sequencing clone quantification. TCRdb processed the PCR reads anew with MiXCR; each CDR3 protein has one entry. Among over 85,000 distinct CDR3 sequences listed, 21% were seen once. The sample consisted of naive CD8+ T cells from blood, with Jurkat cell RNA spiked in. Stated subset: FACS-sorted CD8+CD4-CCR7+CD45RA+ naive T cells. The origin of the receptors is a human donor in good health. Some libraries in this study had Jurkat cell RNA spiked in.

The chain combines TRBV10-3 with TRBJ2-7, with D perhaps TRBD2 (5 bases). CDR1 is ENHRY, CDR2 SYGVKD, per germline. CDR3 length equals 15 residues. V shed 5 bases and J shed 2 bases, with 16 bases lying between them. In DNA form, the CDR3 reads TGTGCCATCAGTAAGGGTGGACTGGGAGCCTACGAGCAGTACTTC. It translates to CAISKGGLGAYEQYF.

This clonotype was counted a few times. V usage is TRBV12-3 or TRBV12-4 and J usage is TRBJ2-7, with 9 positions matching TRBD2. J lost 4 bases, V lost 5 bases, and 9 bases had no gene match. The CDR3 has 15 residues. The CDR3 loop is CASSASSGASYEQYF. The CDR3, as DNA: TGTGCCAGCAGTGCATCTAGCGGGGCGTCGTACGAGCAGTACTTC.

This clonotype was seen repeatedly, ten times or more. This chain links TRBV13 with TRBJ1-3; D is undetermined. Germline loops: CDR1 PRHDT, CDR2 FYEKMQ (reference sequence). V dropped 0 bases and J dropped 2 bases, with 11 bases sitting between them. CDR3 length: 16 amino acids. The CDR3 DNA reads TGTGCCAGCAGCTTAGGCCTCGGCGGAACTGGAAACACCATATATTTT. The encoded protein is CASSLGLGGTGNTIYF.

In its sample, this clonotype was seen a few times. This chain links TRBV19 with TRBJ2-1; D is undetermined. Trimming took 3 bases from V and 5 from J, leaving 11 bases between them. The V gene's germline CDR1 is LNHDA and CDR2 SQIVND (reference sequence). This CDR3 comprises 14 residues. The CDR3 DNA is TGTGCCAGTAGTATTGCCGGGTTCCACAATGAGCAGTTCTTC. It yields the protein CASSIAGFHNEQFF.

This clonotype was recorded many times. The CDR3 loop is CASSPLANYEQYF. CDR3 in DNA: TGTGCCAGCAGCCCACTAGCGAACTACGAGCAGTACTTC. This sequence joins TRBV14 and TRBJ2-7, with 7 bases identical to TRBD2. V lost 4 bases, J lost 3 bases, and 3 bases stayed unmatched. The CDR3 runs 13 residues. Germline-derived CDR1 and CDR2 are SGHDN and FVKESK. Variable domain in full (rest from reference TRBV14 and TRBJ2-7): EAGVTQFPSHSVIEKGQTVTLRCDPISGHDNLYWYRRVMGKEIKFLLHFVKESKQDESGMPNNRFLAERTGGTYSTLKVQPAELEDSGVYFCASSPLANYEQYFGPGTRLTVT.

This clonotype was detected many times. The chain has TRBV7-2 and TRBJ2-1; D not resolved. This CDR3 has 12 amino acids. CDR1 and CDR2 from the germline V gene are SGHTA and FQGNSA. The V gene lost 5 bases and the J gene lost 7 bases, with 9 bases spanning the gap. Here the CDR3 DNA reads TGTGCCAGCAGCGCTGCCGGGAATGAGCAGTTCTTC. Translated, it gives CASSAAGNEQFF.

The chain combines TRBV4-1 with TRBJ2-7, with D possibly matching TRBD1 (6 bases). Trimming removed 0 bases from V and 5 bases from J, with 14 bases in between. Germline V gene lookup returns CDR1 MGHRA and CDR2 YSYEKL. CDR3 size: 15 residues. CDR3 coding DNA: TGCGCCAGCAGCCAAGATGCGGCAGGGGTCAACGAGCAGTACTTC. This codes for CASSQDAAGVNEQYF.

CDR3 region: CATTIGMEETQYF. CDR3 DNA: TGTGCCACCACGATCGGGATGGAGGAGACCCAGTACTTC. The rearrangement joins TRBV6-2 or TRBV6-3 to TRBJ2-5, with D tentatively TRBD2 (5 bases). This CDR3 has 13 residues. Germline V gives CDR1 MNHEY, CDR2 SVGEGT. V was clipped by 10 bases and J by 5 bases, with 17 bases between them.

Many counts were recorded for this clonotype. The chain employs TRBV12-3 or TRBV12-4 and TRBJ1-5, with TRBD1 as a possible D gene (5 bases). CDR3 length equals 15 residues. Trimming shortened V by 6 bases and J by 5 bases, and 17 bases separated the two germline ends. CDR3 amino acids: CASSTGLGDYQPQHF. In nucleotides, the CDR3 is TGTGCCAGCAGCACGGGACTGGGCGATTATCAGCCCCAGCATTTT.

As to this clonotype: One end of the junction fails to match germline, which may point to a read error. The chain's CDR3 is CASSQGSTTDTRYF. As DNA, the CDR3 is TGCGCCAGCAGCCAAGGTAGTACCACAGATACGCGGTATTTT. The chain carries TRBV4-3 and TRBJ2-3; no reliable D call. The CDR3 runs to 14 residues. The germline gives CDR1 LGHNA, CDR2 YSLEER.

The chain links TRBV7-9 to TRBJ1-1; tentatively, D is TRBD1 (6 bases). Between the trimmed V and J ends, which lost 3 bases and 3 bases, there was a span of 11 bases. This CDR3 contains 14 residues. The germline V gene has CDR1 SEHNR and CDR2 FQNEAQ (reference sequence). The CDR3 loop reads CASSLAGVDTEAFF. CDR3 nucleotides: TGTGCCAGCAGCTTGGCAGGGGTGGACACTGAAGCTTTCTTT.

In the case of this clonotype: One base away lies a much larger clone, so this may be a sequencing read error. The gene calls are TRBV6-1 and TRBJ1-1, with D possibly TRBD1 on 5 matching bases. The length of the CDR3 is 13 residues. The V gene's germline CDR1 is MNHNS and CDR2 SASEGT. V dropped 8 bases and J dropped 1 base, with 11 bases sitting between them. CDR3 nucleotide sequence: TGTGCCAGCGAGGGACGGAGGAACACTGAAGCTTTCTTT. Translation: CASEGRRNTEAFF.

This clonotype was seen repeatedly, ten times or more. The chain combines TRBV6-2 or TRBV6-3 with TRBJ2-3; 8 positions agree with TRBD2. J lost 11 bases, V lost 5 bases, and 6 bases had no gene match. The germline CDR1 and CDR2 sequences are MNHEY and SVGEGT. CDR3 length: 12 residues. The CDR3 DNA reads TGTGCCAGCAGTCCGGGGGGGTTGGAGCAGTATTTT. Translating gives CASSPGGLEQYF.

To note about this clonotype: This may stem from a read error, because a much larger clone lies one nucleotide away. V and J are TRBV20-1 and TRBJ2-7; 7 bases line up with TRBD2. The CDR3 covers 13 residues. J lost 5 bases, V lost 2 bases, and 6 bases had no gene match. CDR1 is DFQATT, CDR2 SNEGSKA, per germline (reference sequence). The CDR3 loop reads CSARPTSWHEQYF. The CDR3 DNA reads as TGCAGTGCTAGACCGACTAGCTGGCACGAGCAGTACTTC.

This clonotype was detected only once. This CDR3 is missing its conserved last phenylalanine or tryptophan, likely due to a read error. This rearrangement joins TRBV7-7 to TRBJ2-1, with TRBD1 matching 8 bases. V was clipped by 3 bases and J by 5 bases; unmatched bases: 6. This CDR3 comprises 15 residues. The germline V gene encodes CDR1 SSHAT and CDR2 FNYEAQ (reference sequence). The DNA for the CDR3 is TGTGCCAGCAGCTTCTCAGGGGGCGCGGACAATGAGCAGTTCCTC. Its protein is CASSFSGGADNEQFL.

Remarks on this clonotype: A read error may explain this, as a much larger clone is one base away. This sequence joins TRBV7-6 and TRBJ1-5; D possibly corresponds to TRBD1 (5 bases). CDR1 and CDR2 from the germline V gene are SGHVS and FNYEAQ. The CDR3 has 14 amino acids. The CDR3 bases are TGTGCCAGCAGCTTAGGCCAGGACAATCAGCCCCAGCGTTTT. This gives the protein CASSLGQDNQPQRF.

This clonotype showed up many times. The chain uses TRBV13 and TRBJ2-3; 12 bases fit TRBD2. The germline V gene has CDR1 PRHDT and CDR2 FYEKMQ (reference sequence). This CDR3 has 15 residues. The V and J ends lost 5 bases and 6 bases, in that order; junction bases with no gene match: 6. CDR3 coding DNA: TGTGCCAGCAGCCTCCGACTAGCGGGAGTTGATACGCAGTATTTT. It is translated as CASSLRLAGVDTQYF.

Regarding this clonotype: Given a much more abundant clone one base away, this may be a read error. This chain uses TRBV20-1 with TRBJ1-2; 7 positions agree with TRBD1. The germline CDR1 and CDR2 sequences are DFQATT and SNEGSKA (reference sequence). With V trimmed by 0 bases and J by 8 bases, 6 bases remained unmatched. The CDR3 has 13 amino acids. This CDR3 is CSARDFDRDGYTF. The CDR3 DNA reads TGCAGTGCTAGAGATTTTGACAGGGACGGCTACACCTTC.

The chain couples TRBV20-1 to TRBJ2-7; D may correspond to TRBD1 or TRBD2 (5 bases each). V lost 0 bases and J lost 0, with 12 bases in between. The CDR3 length is 15 residues. The germline V gene has CDR1 DFQATT and CDR2 SNEGSKA (reference sequence). The DNA of the CDR3 is TGCAGTGCTAGAGATTTGGGGACCAACTCCTACGAGCAGTACTTC. It is translated as CSARDLGTNSYEQYF.

Notes on this clonotype: The germline gene is not matched at one end of the junction; a read error may be the cause. V is TRBV7-6 and J is TRBJ1-4; possible D gene TRBD1, 6 bases. The CDR3 is made up of 15 amino acids. Germline V CDR1 and CDR2: SGHVS, FNYEAQ. In nucleotides, the CDR3 is TGTGCCAGCAGCCCGCAGGGGTCAACTAATGGAAAACTGTTTTTT. It translates to CASSPQGSTNGKLFF.

This clonotype was counted many times. The genes are TRBV25-1 and TRBJ2-1; D call uncertain. The CDR3 has 10 residues. Between the trimmed V and J ends, which lost 9 bases and 1 base, there was a span of 1 base. CDR1 and CDR2 (germline): MGHDK, SYGVNS. Here the CDR3 DNA reads TGTGCCAGTTCCTACAATGAGCAGTTCTTC. Translation gives CASSYNEQFF.

A note on this clonotype: A clone one base away is much larger, so this may be a read error. This chain joins TRBV18 and TRBJ2-3; TRBD2 is a possible D gene (6 bases). V was trimmed by 6 bases and J by 4 bases, leaving 23 bases between them. The CDR3 has 17 amino acids. CDR1 is KGHSH, CDR2 LQKENI, per germline. CDR3 residues: CASSRRRERLIADTQYF. CDR3 DNA: TGTGCCAGCTCCCGAAGGAGGGAGAGACTAATCGCAGATACGCAGTATTTT.

In this sample, this clonotype turned up a few times. A much larger clone is a single base away; this may be a read error. This sequence joins TRBV20-1 and TRBJ2-7, with 9 bases matching TRBD1. CDR3 length: 14 residues. Looked up from germline, CDR1 is DFQATT and CDR2 is SNEGSKA (reference sequence). CDR3 protein: CSAWTGTGSCEQYF. Written as DNA, the CDR3 is TGCAGTGCTTGGACCGGGACAGGGTCCTGCGAGCAGTACTTC.

This clonotype was counted at least ten times. The rearrangement joins TRBV29-1 to TRBJ2-1; 7 positions match TRBD1. Per the germline V gene, CDR1 is SQVTM and CDR2 is ANQGSEA. The CDR3 length is 14 residues. V lost 7 bases, J lost 0 bases, and 6 bases stayed unmatched. DNA of the CDR3: TGCAGCGGATCAGGGGGTAGCTCCTACAATGAGCAGTTCTTC. Its translation is CSGSGGSSYNEQFF.

This clonotype was picked up many times. Sequence at one end of the junction differs from germline and may be a read error. The chain is built from TRBV5-6 and TRBJ1-6; 11 bases fit TRBD1. This CDR3 has 14 residues. Looked up from germline, CDR1 is SGHDT and CDR2 is YYEEEE. The CDR3 bases are TGCGCCAGCAGCTGGGACAGGGGGAATTCACCCCTCCACTTT. It encodes CASSWDRGNSPLHF.